This entry lists 30 T cell receptor beta chains sequenced from one sample in a study of low-dose radiotherapy and immunotherapy resistance in tumors. As for time point: before trial treatment. TRAV and TRBV primers primed cDNA for both TCRalpha and TCRbeta. TCR amplification used roughly 18 PCR cycles, a constant-region primer and a V-primer adapter. In TCRdb, the reads were re-called with MiXCR into one record per CDR3 protein. In the table there are 64,000 or so distinct CDR3 sequences, more than 25% of which are singletons. The input for sequencing was PBMCs, taken before treatment. These receptor sequences come from a male donor with rectosigmoid adenocarcinoma.

This clonotype was counted many times. This sequence joins TRBV7-3 and TRBJ2-7; D is unresolved. V lost 1 base, J lost 6 bases, and 7 bases lay in between. Per the germline V gene, CDR1 is SGHTA and CDR2 is FQGTGA. The CDR3 is 12 amino acids. Here the CDR3 DNA reads TGTGCCAGCAGCTTAATGGACCTCGAGCAGTACTTC. It specifies CASSLMDLEQYF.

The DNA of the CDR3 is TGCAGTGCTAGAGATCCGACTAGCGGGACAAACATTCAGTACTTC. This sequence encodes CSARDPTSGTNIQYF. The genes are TRBV20-1 and TRBJ2-4; 11 nucleotides line up with TRBD2. Germline V CDR1 and CDR2: DFQATT, SNEGSKA (reference sequence). The CDR3 has 15 amino acids. V shed 0 bases, J shed 6 bases, and the junction held 4 bases outside the gene matches.

This clonotype came up many times. The rearrangement links TRBV6-2 or TRBV6-3 to TRBJ1-5; possibly TRBD1 for D (6 bases). The germline V gene has CDR1 MNHEY and CDR2 SVGEGT. V was pared by 5 bases and J by 6 bases, with 14 bases between. This CDR3 spans 14 amino acids. The CDR3 DNA follows: TGTGCCAGCAGTCCCGGGGGGCAGCCTCAGCCCCAGCATTTT. It encodes CASSPGGQPQPQHF.

The table lists this clonotype with many counts. The CDR3 region has the DNA TGTGCCAGCAGCTTAATGCCCTATTCCGGGGAGCTGTTTTTT. Translation gives CASSLMPYSGELFF. The chain recombines TRBV7-9 with TRBJ2-2, with no clear D. CDR1 SEHNR and CDR2 FQNEAQ come from the germline V gene (reference sequence). CDR3 length: 14 amino acids. The V end was cut by 2 bases, the J end by 6 bases, with 10 bases between.

This clonotype has ten or more counts. CDR3 region: CASSPSMGSKNIQYF. The CDR3, as DNA: TGTGCCAGCTCACCTTCTATGGGGTCCAAAAACATTCAGTACTTC. V usage is TRBV18 and J usage is TRBJ2-4; D is unclear. The V gene's germline CDR1 is KGHSH and CDR2 LQKENI. CDR3 length equals 15 residues. V was trimmed by 3 bases and J by 2 bases, leaving 11 bases between them. The whole variable domain, filled in from reference TRBV18 and TRBJ2-4, reads NAGVMQNPRHLVRRRGQEARLRCSPMKGHSHVYWYRQLPEEGLKFMVYLQKENIIDESGMPKERFSAEFPKEGPSILRIQQVVRGDSAAYFCASSPSMGSKNIQYFGAGTRLSVL.

This clonotype was observed at least ten times. The V call is TRBV7-2, the J call TRBJ2-3; TRBD2 matches at 10 bases. Losses at the gene ends were 6 bases for V and 5 bases for J; bases not matched to a gene: 20. The CDR3 covers 19 residues. In germline, CDR1 is SGHTA, CDR2 FQGNSA. This CDR3 reads CASRPVRSGRGGAGDTQYF. CDR3 nucleotides: TGTGCCAGCAGACCAGTCCGCAGCGGGAGGGGCGGGGCGGGAGATACGCAGTATTTT.

On this clonotype itself: This sequence is one base from a far larger clone and is likely a read error. This chain connects TRBV24-1 to TRBJ2-7; 8 nucleotides align to TRBD1. Germline lookup yields CDR1 KGHDR and CDR2 SFDVKD. The CDR3 loop spans 15 amino acids. The trim removed 3 bases at V and 7 bases at J, leaving 10 bases unmatched. The CDR3 region is CATSDRRTGLNEQYF. The DNA for the CDR3 is TGTGCCACCAGTGATCGACGGACAGGGCTAAATGAGCAGTACTTC.

This clonotype was found many times. The genes are TRBV5-1 and TRBJ2-3; no firm D call. CDR3 length: 15 amino acids. Trimming cost V 0 bases and J 5 bases, with 13 bases left between them. Germline CDR1 SGHRS, CDR2 YFSETQ. The CDR3 is CASSLAAGAEDTQYF. In nucleotides, the CDR3 is TGCGCCAGCAGCTTGGCCGCAGGAGCCGAAGATACGCAGTATTTT.

This clonotype was counted many times. The chain uses TRBV19 and TRBJ2-7; 9 bases align to TRBD1. The CDR3 is 15 amino acids. The ends lost 4 bases at V and 2 bases at J; junction bases unmatched: 6. Germline V gene data show CDR1 as LNHDA and CDR2 as SQIVND (reference sequence). CDR3 loop: CASSSPGQGTYEQYF. The CDR3 DNA reads as TGTGCCAGTAGTAGTCCGGGACAGGGAACCTACGAGCAGTACTTC.

This clonotype has at least ten counts. The V and J genes are TRBV4-3 and TRBJ1-6; TRBD1 is a possible D gene (6 bases). CDR3 length: 15 residues. Between the trimmed V and J ends, which lost 0 bases and 7 bases, there was a span of 10 bases. CDR1 and CDR2 from the germline V gene are LGHNA and YSLEER. The DNA for the CDR3 is TGCGCCAGCAGCCAAGAGGAGGGGGACAATTCACCCCTCCACTTT. This gives the protein CASSQEEGDNSPLHF.

Many counts were recorded for this clonotype. The rearrangement links TRBV7-8 to TRBJ2-7; D is unclear. Looked up from germline, CDR1 is SGHVS and CDR2 is FQNEAQ. The CDR3 runs 15 residues. The germline V and J ends were trimmed by 4 bases and 2 bases, with 15 bases remaining between them. CDR3 loop: CASSSGRLGPYEQYF. CDR3 nucleotides: TGTGCCAGCAGCTCCGGCCGCCTGGGTCCCTACGAGCAGTACTTC.

In its sample, this clonotype is medium-sized. This chain links TRBV28 with TRBJ2-7, with 8 bases identical to TRBD1. The CDR3 sequence is 15 residues long. Germline CDR1 reads MDHEN; CDR2 reads SYDVKM. After removal of 6 bases from V and 4 bases from J, the junction contained 11 bases not matched to a gene. CDR3 coding DNA: TGTGCCAGCAGCCGACAGGGGTTGCTCAATTACGAGCAGTACTTC. It specifies CASSRQGLLNYEQYF.

This clonotype occurred many times. The CDR3 sequence: CASSQSLGGGAYNEQFF. The CDR3, as DNA: TGTGCCAGCAGCCAATCTCTAGGGGGAGGAGCCTACAATGAGCAGTTCTTC. The chain has TRBV4-2 and TRBJ2-1; TRBD1 or TRBD2 may be the D gene (6 bases each). Trimming pared 2 bases from V and 2 bases from J, leaving 16 bases between. CDR3 length: 17 amino acids. Germline assignment: CDR1 LGHNA and CDR2 YNFKEQ.

The table lists this clonotype with many counts. V is TRBV24-1 and J is TRBJ2-3; D ambiguous. This CDR3 region has 13 residues. V lost 4 bases and J 0 bases, leaving 4 bases between the germline ends. CDR1 KGHDR and CDR2 SFDVKD come from the germline V gene. The CDR3 protein is CATSEDSTDTQYF. For the CDR3, the DNA is TGTGCCACCAGTGAAGACAGCACAGATACGCAGTATTTT.

In this sample, this clonotype turned up many times. This chain joins TRBV6-5 and TRBJ1-6; D possibly corresponds to TRBD1 (5 bases). The CDR3 contains 12 residues. V lost 5 bases and J 11 bases, leaving 10 bases between the germline ends. Per the germline V gene, CDR1 is MNHEY and CDR2 is SVGAGI. CDR3 loop: CASSALTAPLHF. Here the CDR3 DNA reads TGTGCCAGCAGTGCCCTGACAGCACCCCTCCACTTT.

This clonotype was counted between two and nine times. The chain is built from TRBV4-1 and TRBJ2-4; 7 nucleotides match TRBD1. Per the germline V gene, CDR1 is MGHRA and CDR2 is YSYEKL. The J segment lost 8 bases and the V segment lost 1 base, leaving 8 bases of the junction unmatched. The CDR3 totals 15 residues. The CDR3 is CASSQARGQTDIQYF. CDR3 coding DNA: TGCGCCAGCAGCCAAGCCAGGGGACAGACGGACATTCAGTACTTC.

The table lists this clonotype with many counts. This chain connects TRBV4-2 to TRBJ2-1; 11 bases are shared with TRBD1. The CDR3 runs to 16 residues. The ends lost 1 base at V and 9 bases at J; junction bases unmatched: 8. The germline V gene encodes CDR1 LGHNA and CDR2 YNFKEQ. CDR3 protein: CASSQAGTGGTGEQFF. The CDR3, as DNA: TGTGCCAGCAGCCAAGCCGGGACAGGGGGAACAGGTGAGCAGTTCTTC.

This clonotype came up a few times. This sequence joins TRBV6-1 and TRBJ1-1; no clear D. V lost 5 bases, J lost 10 bases, and 17 bases lay in between. Looked up from germline, CDR1 is MNHNS and CDR2 is SASEGT. This CDR3 is 13 amino acids long. The CDR3 DNA reads as TGTGCCAGCAGTACCCAAGGGCCAGCTGGAGCTTTCTTT. This sequence encodes CASSTQGPAGAFF.

This clonotype was picked up many times. The gene calls are TRBV11-2 and TRBJ2-5, with 11 bases aligning to TRBD2. The CDR3 length is 16 residues. V lost 3 bases to trimming and J lost 2 bases; unmatched junction nucleotides: 5. Germline CDR1 SGHAT, CDR2 FQNNGV. The CDR3 DNA reads as TGTGCCAGCAGCTTTTTTCTAGCGGGGGGTCAAGAGACCCAGTACTTC. This translates into CASSFFLAGGQETQYF.

This clonotype was recorded at least ten times. The chain recombines TRBV10-2 with TRBJ2-6; a weak D match, TRBD2 (5 bases). The V and J ends lost 2 bases and 3 bases respectively, with 5 bases between them. Germline V gene lookup returns CDR1 WSHSY and CDR2 SAAADI. This CDR3 has 14 amino acids. The CDR3 nucleotides are TGCGCCAGCAGTGAGACTAGTGGGGCCAACGTCCTGACTTTC. It codes for CASSETSGANVLTF.

This clonotype has ten or more counts. The DNA of the CDR3 is TGTGCCACCGGAAAACAGGGGGGGATCACCGGGGAGCTGTTTTTT. Translating it yields CATGKQGGITGELFF. The chain joins TRBV24-1 to TRBJ2-2, with D perhaps TRBD1 (8 bases). The V and J ends lost 9 bases and 4 bases respectively, with 17 bases between them. CDR3 size: 15 residues. Germline V gene sequence: CDR1 KGHDR, CDR2 SFDVKD.

V gene TRBV7-9 combines with J gene TRBJ1-2; TRBD1 is a possible D gene (6 bases). The germline V gene encodes CDR1 SEHNR and CDR2 FQNEAQ (reference sequence). V lost 5 bases, J lost 8 bases, and 18 bases lay in between. CDR3 length equals 14 residues. The CDR3 is CASSAGQIPSGYTF. In DNA form, the CDR3 reads TGTGCCAGCAGCGCCGGACAGATCCCGAGCGGCTACACCTTC.

This sequence joins TRBV6-2 or TRBV6-3 and TRBJ2-2, with 11 nucleotides matching TRBD1. V shed 6 bases and J 5 bases; nucleotides not matched to a gene: 11. Germline values: CDR1 MNHEY, CDR2 SVGEGT. This CDR3 is built from 17 residues. CDR3 in amino acids: CASRPVDRGPVTGELFF. The CDR3 nucleotides are TGTGCCAGCAGACCTGTGGACAGGGGGCCTGTAACCGGGGAGCTGTTTTTT.

The rearrangement links TRBV28 to TRBJ2-7; TRBD1 matches at 10 bases. The ends lost 6 bases at V and 6 bases at J; junction bases unmatched: 11. CDR1 and CDR2 from the germline V gene are MDHEN and SYDVKM. The CDR3 is made up of 15 amino acids. The CDR3 DNA follows: TGTGCCAGCAGCCCTCTTGACAGGGGGCTAAGCGAGCAGTACTTC. Its protein product is CASSPLDRGLSEQYF.

This clonotype was observed at least ten times. The genes are TRBV6-4 and TRBJ2-3; D uncertain. The CDR3 has 14 residues. Between the trimmed V and J ends, which lost 4 bases and 2 bases, there was a span of 10 bases. Germline V CDR1 and CDR2: MRHNA, SNTAGT. CDR3 in DNA: TGTGCCAGCAGTGCCAATCCGTACACAGATACGCAGTATTTT. This translates into CASSANPYTDTQYF.

The CDR3 DNA reads as TGTGCCAGCAGTTCAGGACTAGCGGGAGGAGATGAGCAGTTCTTC. It yields the protein CASSSGLAGGDEQFF. The rearrangement joins TRBV6-2 or TRBV6-3 to TRBJ2-1; TRBD2 aligns across 14 bases. The ends lost 4 bases at V and 8 bases at J; junction bases unmatched: 4. The CDR3 is 15 amino acids. CDR1 is MNHEY, CDR2 SVGEGT, per germline.

This clonotype has at least ten counts. The chain employs TRBV20-1 and TRBJ2-5; no clear D. Germline CDR1 reads DFQATT; CDR2 reads SNEGSKA (reference sequence). CDR3 size: 11 residues. The ends were cut back, 7 bases at V and 5 bases at J, with 11 bases in the middle. CDR3 nucleotide sequence: TGCAGTGTTGCGAACTGGGAGACCCAGTACTTC. It is translated as CSVANWETQYF.

J is TRBJ2-7 and V is TRBV5-1; the match to TRBD1 covers 9 bases. The ends lost 2 bases at V and 5 bases at J; junction bases unmatched: 11. The germline V gene has CDR1 SGHRS and CDR2 YFSETQ. CDR3 length: 16 amino acids. CDR3 in amino acids: CASSFFTGTGKNEQYF. DNA for the CDR3: TGCGCCAGCAGCTTCTTCACCGGGACAGGGAAGAACGAGCAGTACTTC.

This clonotype was seen at least ten times. The rearrangement joins TRBV9 to TRBJ1-2; weak D call: TRBD1 (5 bases). Per germline, CDR1 SGDLS and CDR2 YYNGEE. Deletions cut 0 bases from V and 4 bases from J, with 16 bases between. The CDR3 spans 16 residues. CDR3 DNA: TGTGCCAGCAGCGTAGCCCGAGAGGGGCCACGCTATGGCTACACCTTC. It specifies CASSVAREGPRYGYTF.

This clonotype was seen ten or more times. The chain recombines TRBV27 with TRBJ1-2; weak D call: TRBD1 (6 bases). CDR1 and CDR2 from the germline V gene are MNHEY and SMNVEV (reference sequence). The CDR3 length is 17 residues. Trimming took off 6 bases at V and 1 base at J, with 21 bases between the two ends. The CDR3 DNA sequence: TGTGCCAGCAGGCCATCCCAGACAGGATTATTTAACTATGGCTACACCTTC. This translates into CASRPSQTGLFNYGYTF.